This record covers a single TCR beta chain. Its specificity is unknown. This CDR3 is built from 15 residues. Germline CDR1 DFQATT, CDR2 SNEGSKA (reference sequence). The V end was cut by 1 base, the J end by 0 bases, with 12 bases between. Unique molecular identifiers were added to individual cDNA molecules. Each CDR3 protein is one row after TCRdb ran MiXCR on the 5' RACE reads. Of over 80,000 distinct CDR3 sequences listed, more than 13% are singletons. This sample stems from a study of early T cells in non-severe SARS-CoV-2 infection. About the research overall: Sequenced material consisted of bulk RNA (from unsorted whole blood), and chains were unpaired.

Study-wide points: In VDJdb matching, anti-spike CD8 responses were favored while private and CD4 specificities went missing.

This clonotype was obtained from an adult who was a healthcare worker with PCR-confirmed SARS-CoV-2 infection or an uninfected control (not recorded which). The V gene is TRBV20-1, the J gene TRBJ1-1; D not resolved. The sample comprised whole blood. In DNA, the CDR3 is TGCAGTGCTAGAGTAGCGGGCCGATTGAACACTGAAGCTTTCTTT. The encoded protein is CSARVAGRLNTEAFF.